Each of the 9 T cell receptor beta chains below was sequenced from the same sample in a study of shared clonotypes between healthy human individuals. Using immunoSEQ multiplex PCR, the repertoire was profiled, and TCRdb retains in-frame clones only, with some absent. This table holds some 800,000 clones, more than 85% found once. Naive CD8 cells comprised CD45RO-negative, CCR7-positively selected cells, excluding terminally differentiated effector memory CD45RA+ cells. Source material: naive CD8+ T cells sorted from blood. The source is a man aged 30-40 years in good health.

The chain couples TRBV19 to TRBJ1-1, with 7 bases lining up with TRBD1. The CDR3 is 15 amino acids. The V gene end was trimmed by 3 bases and the J gene end by 1 base; junction bases not matched to a gene: 5. The V gene's germline CDR1 is LNHDA and CDR2 SQIVND (reference sequence). The CDR3 region is CASSILGQPNTEAFF. The CDR3 DNA sequence: TGTGCCAGTAGTATTCTGGGACAGCCGAACACTGAAGCTTTCTTT.

The J gene is TRBJ2-2, the V gene TRBV11-2, with 7 positions matching TRBD2. The CDR3 is 18 residues long. Per germline, CDR1 SGHAT and CDR2 FQNNGV. The junction had 16 bases not matched to a gene; V was cut back by 5 bases and J by 4 bases. DNA for the CDR3: TGTGCCAGCAGCCCAGTCCTCGGGAGGCGGCCAGTCACCGGGGAGCTGTTTTTT. This gives the protein CASSPVLGRRPVTGELFF. Full variable domain (missing parts from reference TRBV11-2 and TRBJ2-2): EAGVAQSPRYKIIEKRQSVAFWCNPISGHATLYWYQQILGQGPKLLIQFQNNGVVDDSQLPKDRFSAERLKGVDSTLKIQPAKLEDSAVYLCASSPVLGRRPVTGELFFGEGSRLTVL.

The chain combines TRBV27 with TRBJ1-4; no firm D call. Germline CDR1 reads MNHEY; CDR2 reads SMNVEV (reference sequence). The CDR3 has 13 amino acids. V was cut by 2 bases and J by 5 bases, with 6 bases left in between. CDR3 sequence (DNA): TGTGCCAGCAGTTTACTTATCAATGAAAAACTGTTTTTT. Translating it yields CASSLLINEKLFF.

The chain carries TRBV28 and TRBJ1-1; TRBD1 matches at 7 bases. There are 14 residues in the CDR3. CDR1 is MDHEN and CDR2 is SYDVKM in the germline V gene. The junction had 8 bases not matched to a gene; V was cut back by 6 bases and J by 4 bases. The CDR3 is CASRERQGGTEAFF. In nucleotides, the CDR3 is TGTGCCAGCAGGGAAAGACAGGGTGGCACTGAAGCTTTCTTT. Full variable domain (remainder filled in from reference TRBV28 and TRBJ1-1): DVKVTQSSRYLVKRTGEKVFLECVQDMDHENMFWYRQDPGLGLRLIYFSYDVKMKEKGDIPEGYSVSREKKERFSLILESASTNQTSMYLCASRERQGGTEAFFGQGTRLTVV.

The rearrangement joins TRBV6-5 to TRBJ1-2; D not certain. Germline CDR1 reads MNHEY; CDR2 reads SVGAGI. The V gene lost 8 bases and the J gene lost 2 bases, with 9 bases spanning the gap. The CDR3 sequence is 12 residues long. CDR3 nucleotides: TGTGCCAGCGGCGGACTGAACTATGGCTACACCTTC. This encodes CASGGLNYGYTF.

This sequence joins TRBV27 and TRBJ2-3; TRBD2 is a possible D gene (6 bases). Germline lookup yields CDR1 MNHEY and CDR2 SMNVEV (reference sequence). The CDR3 totals 14 residues. V was trimmed by 3 bases and J by 6 bases, leaving 13 bases between them. CDR3 bases: TGTGCCAGCAGTTTCGCAGCGGGTAGCGATACGCAGTATTTT. This gives the protein CASSFAAGSDTQYF.

The rearrangement links TRBV29-1 to TRBJ2-7, with D possibly matching TRBD1 (5 bases). V dropped 7 bases and J dropped 3 bases, with 13 bases sitting between them. CDR1 and CDR2 (germline): SQVTM, ANQGSEA. The CDR3 has 12 amino acids. CDR3 loop: CSAQDNGYEQYF. For the CDR3, the DNA is TGCAGCGCTCAGGACAACGGCTACGAGCAGTACTTC.

As to this clone: Other nucleotide sequences from this sample produce the same CDR3. This chain links TRBV6-5 with TRBJ1-3; maybe TRBD1 (6 bases). Germline loops: CDR1 MNHEY, CDR2 SVGAGI. The CDR3 is 14 residues long. V was trimmed by 5 bases and J by 1 base, leaving 9 bases between them. CDR3 amino acids: CASSPTGSGNTIYF. Here the CDR3 DNA reads TGTGCCAGCAGTCCGACAGGTTCTGGAAACACCATATATTTT.

The V and J genes are TRBV28 and TRBJ1-1; possibly TRBD1 for D (5 bases). The CDR3 length is 19 residues. Trimming left V 2 bases short and J 0 bases short, with 22 bases between. Germline V gene lookup returns CDR1 MDHEN and CDR2 SYDVKM. CDR3 nucleotides: TGTGCCAGCAGTTTAGGCCTCTACCTCGGGACCGGGATGAACACTGAAGCTTTCTTT. It yields the protein CASSLGLYLGTGMNTEAFF.